This note documents a single T cell receptor beta chain sequence. The germline V and J ends were trimmed by 4 bases and 8 bases, with 23 bases remaining between them. CDR1 and CDR2 (germline): LNHNV, YYDKDF (reference sequence). The CDR3 has 16 amino acids. The data derive from a study of T cell changes during pregnancy in multiple sclerosis. Sequenced by immunoSEQ multiplex PCR; TCRdb stores in-frame clones only, minus some. The data show 35,000 to 45,000 clones, about 88% seen once. The sample here was CD8+ T cells from peripheral blood mononuclear cells, taken in the first trimester of pregnancy. The rearrangement links TRBV15 to TRBJ1-2; weak D call: TRBD1 (6 bases). This receptor was obtained from a female donor with multiple sclerosis, enrolled in a pregnancy study. The CDR3 is CATSTFEFAGADGYTF. The CDR3 region has the DNA TGTGCCACCAGCACCTTTGAATTTGCGGGGGCCGACGGCTACACCTTC.